This T cell receptor beta chain stems from a study of shared clonotypes between healthy human individuals. The CDR3 length is 12 residues. CDR1 SGHDT and CDR2 YYEEEE come from the germline V gene. The V gene lost 0 bases and the J gene lost 7 bases, with 8 bases spanning the gap. Donors, without exception, were Caucasian adults residing in Nashville, Tennessee. Profiled with immunoSEQ multiplex PCR; TCRdb holds only in-frame clones, not every one. The sample shows over a million clones, approximately 96% of them seen only once. The TCR sequence derives from a man aged 30-40 years in good health. The V gene is TRBV5-6, the J gene TRBJ2-7, with D unclear. The sequenced sample consisted of naive CD4+ T cells sorted from blood. Subset described: CD45RA+ positively selected. CDR3 amino acids: CASSLDKWEQYF. CDR3 in DNA: TGTGCCAGCAGCTTGGATAAGTGGGAGCAGTACTTC.